The present T cell receptor (beta chain) was sequenced within a study of blood T cell repertoires in COVID-19. Study summary: Whether acute or convalescent, the COVID-19 samples came from the United States, Italy and Spain.

Germline CDR1 is SGHDT and CDR2 is YYEEEE. The CDR3 spans 16 residues. The J segment lost 1 base and the V segment lost 4 bases, leaving 4 bases of the junction unmatched. Original handling: Amplified reference gene primers provided the basis for estimating nucleated cell counts. Profiled with immunoSEQ multiplex PCR; TCRdb holds only in-frame clones, not every one. V and J calls and clone size are given by that table; D and trimming were obtained from the DNA. The sample lists nearly 55,000 clones; around 80% were seen once. The rearrangement links TRBV5-6 to TRBJ2-2; 10 positions match TRBD2. Specimen: peripheral blood. The receptor was isolated from a human donor with active or convalescent COVID-19. The donor label of this sample is uncertain. The CDR3: CASSPRTSGNTGELFF. CDR3 DNA sequence: TGTGCCAGCAGCCCCCGGACTAGCGGGAACACCGGGGAGCTGTTTTTT.